Below, 10 T cell receptor beta chains from the same sample are listed, as sequenced in a study of shared clonotypes between healthy human individuals. TCRdb keeps only in-frame clones here, not all; method: immunoSEQ multiplex PCR. The table has a few million clones, over 85% seen once; the top ten hold more than 1.5%. Naive CD8 cells were CD45RO-negative, positively selected for CCR7, excluding terminally differentiated effector memory CD45RA+ cells. Sequenced input: naive CD8+ T cells from PBMCs. The receptor source for this set is a man aged 18 to 29 in good health. Some clones in this sample may be carry-over from other donors' samples.

The chain employs TRBV27 and TRBJ2-7; D gene uncertain. Trimming took off 6 bases at V and 1 base at J, with 19 bases between the two ends. Germline CDR1 reads MNHEY; CDR2 reads SMNVEV (reference sequence). There are 16 residues in the CDR3. The CDR3 reads CASSPSSGPLSYEQYF. CDR3 coding DNA: TGTGCCAGCAGCCCCTCGTCGGGTCCGCTATCCTACGAGCAGTACTTC.

The chain combines TRBV6-5 with TRBJ2-7, with a possible D match to TRBD2 (6 bases). V shed 2 bases and J shed 4 bases, with 15 bases lying between them. The CDR3 runs to 15 residues. Germline-derived CDR1 and CDR2 are MNHEY and SVGAGI. In DNA, the CDR3 is TGTGCCAGCAGTTACGGCGGGGATTCGATATACGAGCAGTACTTC. Its protein product is CASSYGGDSIYEQYF.

The V and J genes are TRBV4-3 and TRBJ2-1, with a tentative D call TRBD2 (6 bases). Germline values: CDR1 LGHNA, CDR2 YSLEER. Trimming removed 0 bases at V and 9 bases at J, with 18 bases between. This CDR3 region has 16 residues. CDR3 amino acids: CASSQEWEAGLAEQFF. The CDR3 DNA is TGCGCCAGCAGCCAAGAATGGGAGGCCGGGTTGGCTGAGCAGTTCTTC.

The rearrangement uses TRBV27 and TRBJ1-5, with D possibly matching TRBD1 (6 bases). Germline V CDR1 and CDR2: MNHEY, SMNVEV (reference sequence). The CDR3 has 13 residues. Deletions cut 5 bases from V and 4 bases from J, with 9 bases between. The CDR3: CASSRTENQPQHF. The CDR3 DNA reads TGTGCCAGCAGTAGGACAGAAAATCAGCCCCAGCATTTT.

V usage is TRBV7-9 and J usage is TRBJ1-4; D is unresolved. Germline V gives CDR1 SEHNR, CDR2 FQNEAQ (reference sequence). The CDR3 is made up of 14 amino acids. Trimming pared 8 bases from V and 8 bases from J, leaving 18 bases between. The CDR3 region has the DNA TGTGCCAGCGCCAGCGTGGCCCGGACGGAAAAACTGTTTTTT. Residues: CASASVARTEKLFF.

The V call is TRBV29-1, the J call TRBJ2-3, with no clear D. The CDR3 sequence is 17 residues long. CDR1 and CDR2 (germline): SQVTM, ANQGSEA. V was clipped by 3 bases and J by 1 base, with 20 bases between them. DNA of the CDR3: TGCAGCGTTGACCCAATCTTGGCAGCGCCGGGCACAGATACGCAGTATTTT. Translated: CSVDPILAAPGTDTQYF.

Remarks on this clone: At the DNA level, this CDR3 is encoded by other sequences in the same sample as well. This chain connects TRBV14 to TRBJ1-1; D call uncertain. Germline-derived CDR1 and CDR2 are SGHDN and FVKESK. This CDR3 is 13 amino acids long. Trimming cost V 0 bases and J 5 bases, with 7 bases left between them. The CDR3 is CASSQEGFTEAFF. The CDR3 DNA is TGTGCCAGCAGCCAAGAGGGCTTTACTGAAGCTTTCTTT.

The J gene is TRBJ2-2, the V gene TRBV9; 9 positions match TRBD1. The germline gives CDR1 SGDLS, CDR2 YYNGEE. The trim removed 3 bases at V and 2 bases at J, leaving 8 bases unmatched. The CDR3 covers 17 residues. In DNA form, the CDR3 reads TGTGCCAGCAGCGCCCGATTGACAGGGGGAAACACCGGGGAGCTGTTTTTT. It is translated as CASSARLTGGNTGELFF.

In DNA form, the CDR3 reads TGTGCCAGCAGCGACTCTAGCGGGAGGGACAATGAGCAGTTCTTC. Amino acids: CASSDSSGRDNEQFF. The rearrangement joins TRBV5-4 to TRBJ2-1; 12 positions match TRBD2. Germline V gene sequence: CDR1 SGHNT, CDR2 YYREEE (reference sequence). The V and J ends lost 4 bases and 5 bases, in that order; junction bases with no gene match: 4. This CDR3 region has 15 residues.

The CDR3 bases are TGTGCCAGCAGCCATCTATCCAATGAGCAGTTCTTC. Amino acids: CASSHLSNEQFF. The chain employs TRBV27 and TRBJ2-1; unclear D gene. Between the trimmed V and J ends, which lost 6 bases and 6 bases, there was a span of 9 bases. Germline CDR1 MNHEY, CDR2 SMNVEV (reference sequence). The CDR3 is 12 residues long.